This T cell receptor beta chain stems from a study of T cells after posttransplantation cyclophosphamide. The related graft donor's blood sample was taken on the day of bone marrow donation. This clone has a count of ten or more. The antigen remains undetermined. CDR3 size: 16 residues. Trimming cost V 5 bases and J 6 bases; bases outside gene matches: 10. Germline CDR1 and CDR2: SGHAT and FQNNGV. Study-wide points: TRB overlap between skin or GI tissue T cells and blood was limited. TRB clonality was highly associated with recipient CMV seropositivity and reactivation. Later blood repertoires were often dominated by clones from the donor CD8+ memory compartment.

Sequenced by immunoSEQ multiplex PCR; TCRdb stores in-frame clones only, minus some. This sample has around 28,000 clones, each found more than once. The TCR originated in a woman aged 55-70 years in good health, CMV-negative, and a related stem cell transplant donor. The chain combines TRBV11-2 with TRBJ1-4; 9 nucleotides match TRBD1. Specimen: PBMCs. Written as DNA, the CDR3 is TGTGCCAGCAGCCCTGGCGTTAGGACAGGGGATGAAAAACTGTTTTTT. Its protein is CASSPGVRTGDEKLFF.